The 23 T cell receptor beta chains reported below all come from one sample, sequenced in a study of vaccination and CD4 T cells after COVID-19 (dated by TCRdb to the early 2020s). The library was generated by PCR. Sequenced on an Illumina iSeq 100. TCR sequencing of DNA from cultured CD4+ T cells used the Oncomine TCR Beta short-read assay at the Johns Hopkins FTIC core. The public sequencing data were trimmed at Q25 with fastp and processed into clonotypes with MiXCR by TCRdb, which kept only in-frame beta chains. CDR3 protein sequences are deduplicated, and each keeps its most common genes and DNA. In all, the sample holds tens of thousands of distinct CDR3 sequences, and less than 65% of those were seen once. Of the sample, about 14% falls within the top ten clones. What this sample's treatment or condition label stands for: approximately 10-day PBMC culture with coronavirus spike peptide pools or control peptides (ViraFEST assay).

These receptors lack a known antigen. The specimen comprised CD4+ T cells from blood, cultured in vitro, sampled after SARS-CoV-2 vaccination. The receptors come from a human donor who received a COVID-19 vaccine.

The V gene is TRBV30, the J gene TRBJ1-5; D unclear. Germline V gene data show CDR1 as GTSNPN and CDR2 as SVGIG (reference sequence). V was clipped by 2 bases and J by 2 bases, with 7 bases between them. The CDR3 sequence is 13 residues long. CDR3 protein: CAWSSTGNQPQHF. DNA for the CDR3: TGTGCCTGGAGTTCAACAGGCAATCAGCCCCAGCATTTT.

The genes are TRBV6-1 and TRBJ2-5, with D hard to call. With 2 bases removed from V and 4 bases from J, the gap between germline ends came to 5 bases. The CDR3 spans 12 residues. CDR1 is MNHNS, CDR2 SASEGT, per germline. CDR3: CASSEFRETQYF. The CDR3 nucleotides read TGTGCCAGCAGTGAATTCCGAGAGACCCAGTACTTC.

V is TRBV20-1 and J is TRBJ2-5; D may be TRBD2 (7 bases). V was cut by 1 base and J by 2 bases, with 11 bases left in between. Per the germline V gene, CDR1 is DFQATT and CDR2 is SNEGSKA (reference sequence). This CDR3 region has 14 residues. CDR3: CSARVGGPQETQYF. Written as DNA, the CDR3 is TGCAGTGCTAGAGTCGGGGGGCCGCAAGAGACCCAGTACTTC.

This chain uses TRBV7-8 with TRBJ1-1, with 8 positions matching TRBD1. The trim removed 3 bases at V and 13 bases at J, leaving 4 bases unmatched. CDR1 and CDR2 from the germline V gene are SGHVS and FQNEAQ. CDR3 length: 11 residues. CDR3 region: CASSLTGVHFF. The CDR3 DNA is TGTGCCAGCAGCTTGACAGGGGTGCATTTCTTT.

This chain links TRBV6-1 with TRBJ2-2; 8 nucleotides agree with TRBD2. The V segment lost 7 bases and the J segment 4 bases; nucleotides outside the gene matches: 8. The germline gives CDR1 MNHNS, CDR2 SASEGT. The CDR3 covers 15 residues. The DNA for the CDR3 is TGTGCCAGCACCTTAAACGGGAGGGGCACCGGGGAGCTGTTTTTT. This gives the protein CASTLNGRGTGELFF.

CDR3 sequence: CASSFRGGSTDTQYF. Written as DNA, the CDR3 is TGTGCCAGCAGTTTCAGGGGGGGTTCCACAGATACGCAGTATTTT. The chain has TRBV12-3 or TRBV12-4 and TRBJ2-3, with D perhaps being TRBD1 or TRBD2 (7 bases each). V was cut by 3 bases and J by 2 bases, with 12 bases left in between. The CDR3 length is 15 residues.

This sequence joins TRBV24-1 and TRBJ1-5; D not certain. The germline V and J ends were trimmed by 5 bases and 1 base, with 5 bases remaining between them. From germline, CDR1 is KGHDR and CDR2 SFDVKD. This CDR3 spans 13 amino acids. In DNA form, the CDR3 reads TGTGCCACCAGTGGGCACAGCAATCAGCCCCAGCATTTT. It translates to CATSGHSNQPQHF.

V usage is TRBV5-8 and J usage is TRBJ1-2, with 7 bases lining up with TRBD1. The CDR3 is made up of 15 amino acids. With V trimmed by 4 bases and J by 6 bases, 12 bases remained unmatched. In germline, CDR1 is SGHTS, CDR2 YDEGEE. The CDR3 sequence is CASSPKIQGPHGYTF. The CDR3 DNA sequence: TGTGCCAGCAGCCCCAAAATACAGGGGCCCCATGGCTACACCTTC.

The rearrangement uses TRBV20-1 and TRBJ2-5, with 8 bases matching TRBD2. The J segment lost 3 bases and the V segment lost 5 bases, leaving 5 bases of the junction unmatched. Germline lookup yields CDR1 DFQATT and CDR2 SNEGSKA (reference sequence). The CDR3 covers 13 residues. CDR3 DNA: TGCAGTGCTGATAGCGGGGAAGAAGAGACCCAGTACTTC. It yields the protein CSADSGEEETQYF.

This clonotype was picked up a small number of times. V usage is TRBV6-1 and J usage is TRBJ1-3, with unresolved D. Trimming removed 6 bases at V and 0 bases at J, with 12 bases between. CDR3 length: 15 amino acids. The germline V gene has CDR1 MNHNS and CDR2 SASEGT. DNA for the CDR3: TGTGCCAGCAGCTTAGCAGAGGCCTCTGGAAACACCATATATTTT. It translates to CASSLAEASGNTIYF.

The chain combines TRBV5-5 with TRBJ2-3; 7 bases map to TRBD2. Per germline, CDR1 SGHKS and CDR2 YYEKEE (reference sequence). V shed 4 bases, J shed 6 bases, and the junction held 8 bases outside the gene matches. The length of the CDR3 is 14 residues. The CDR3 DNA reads TGTGCCAGCAGCGGAAGGGCCGGGGGGGATACGCAGTATTTT. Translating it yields CASSGRAGGDTQYF. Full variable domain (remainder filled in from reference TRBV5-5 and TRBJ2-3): DAGVTQSPTHLIKTRGQQVTLRCSPISGHKSVSWYQQVLGQGPQFIFQYYEKEERGRGNFPDRFSARQFPNYSSELNVNALLLGDSALYLCASSGRAGGDTQYFGPGTRLTVL.

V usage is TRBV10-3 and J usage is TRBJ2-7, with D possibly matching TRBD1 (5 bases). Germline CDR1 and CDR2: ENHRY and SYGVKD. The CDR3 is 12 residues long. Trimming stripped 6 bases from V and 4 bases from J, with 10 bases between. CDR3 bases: TGTGCCATCAGGGACGACAGTTACGAGCAGTACTTC. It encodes CAIRDDSYEQYF.

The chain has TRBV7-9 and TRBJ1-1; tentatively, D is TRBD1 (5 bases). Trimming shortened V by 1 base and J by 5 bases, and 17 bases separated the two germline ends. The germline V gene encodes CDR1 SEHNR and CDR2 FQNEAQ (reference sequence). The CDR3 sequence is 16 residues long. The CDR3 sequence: CASSLDSGTGRTEAFF. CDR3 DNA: TGTGCCAGCAGCTTAGACTCCGGGACGGGGCGGACTGAAGCTTTCTTT.

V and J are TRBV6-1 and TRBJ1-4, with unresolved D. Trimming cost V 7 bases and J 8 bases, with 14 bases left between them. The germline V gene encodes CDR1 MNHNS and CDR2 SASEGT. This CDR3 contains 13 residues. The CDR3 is CASNKQLGEKLFF. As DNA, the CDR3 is TGTGCCAGCAACAAACAACTCGGCGAAAAACTGTTTTTT.

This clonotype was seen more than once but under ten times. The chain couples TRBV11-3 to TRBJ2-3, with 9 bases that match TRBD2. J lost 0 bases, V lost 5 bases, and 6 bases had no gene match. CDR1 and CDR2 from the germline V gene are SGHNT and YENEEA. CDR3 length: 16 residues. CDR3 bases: TGTGCCAGCAGCCCCCTGAGCGGGGGGAGCACAGATACGCAGTATTTT. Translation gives CASSPLSGGSTDTQYF.

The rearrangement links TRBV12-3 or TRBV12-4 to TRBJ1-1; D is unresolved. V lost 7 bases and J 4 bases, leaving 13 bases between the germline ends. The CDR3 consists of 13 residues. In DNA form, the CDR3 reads TGTGCCAGCACTCCTAGGGCGCTCACTGAAGCTTTCTTT. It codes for CASTPRALTEAFF.

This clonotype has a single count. CDR3 bases: TGTGCCAGCAGTTACTCTTATGATGAGACCCAGTACTTC. Protein sequence: CASSYSYDETQYF. The chain uses TRBV6-5 and TRBJ2-5; D is ambiguous. V was shortened by 0 bases and J by 5 bases, with 7 bases between the two germline ends. The CDR3 is 13 residues long. Germline values: CDR1 MNHEY, CDR2 SVGAGI.

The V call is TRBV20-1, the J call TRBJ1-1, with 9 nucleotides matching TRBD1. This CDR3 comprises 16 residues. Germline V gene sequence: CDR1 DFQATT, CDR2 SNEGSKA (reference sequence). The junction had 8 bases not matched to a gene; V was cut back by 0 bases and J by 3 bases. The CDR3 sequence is CSARDGLQGAYTEAFF. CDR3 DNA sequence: TGCAGTGCTAGAGACGGCTTACAGGGGGCTTACACTGAAGCTTTCTTT.

CDR3 residues: CASSLADAARTEAFF. The CDR3 region has the DNA TGTGCCAGCAGCTTAGCAGATGCGGCACGGACTGAAGCTTTCTTT. The V call is TRBV7-9, the J call TRBJ1-1; D not resolved. V lost 0 bases to trimming and J lost 5 bases, with 13 bases between them. The CDR3 sequence is 15 residues long. Per germline, CDR1 SEHNR and CDR2 FQNEAQ (reference sequence).

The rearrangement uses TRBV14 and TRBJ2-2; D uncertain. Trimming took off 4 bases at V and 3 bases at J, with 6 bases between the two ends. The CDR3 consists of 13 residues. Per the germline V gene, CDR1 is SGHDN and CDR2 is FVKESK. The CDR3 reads CASSPIYTGELFF. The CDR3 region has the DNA TGTGCCAGCAGCCCCATTTACACCGGGGAGCTGTTTTTT.

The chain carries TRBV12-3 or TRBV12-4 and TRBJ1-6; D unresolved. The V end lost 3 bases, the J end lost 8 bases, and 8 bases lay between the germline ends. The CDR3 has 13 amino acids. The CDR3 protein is CASSFRLYSPLHF. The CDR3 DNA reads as TGTGCCAGCAGTTTTCGCCTGTATTCACCCCTCCACTTT.

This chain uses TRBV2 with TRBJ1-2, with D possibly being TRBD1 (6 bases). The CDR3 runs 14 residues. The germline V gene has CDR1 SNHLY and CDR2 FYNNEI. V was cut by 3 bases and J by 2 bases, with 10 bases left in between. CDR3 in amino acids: CASSDRGENYGYTF. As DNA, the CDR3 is TGTGCCAGCAGTGACAGGGGCGAAAACTATGGCTACACCTTC. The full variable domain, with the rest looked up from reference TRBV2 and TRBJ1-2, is EPEVTQTPSHQVTQMGQEVILRCVPISNHLYFYWYRQILGQKVEFLVSFYNNEISEKSEIFDDQFSVERPDGSNFTLKIRSTKLEDSAMYFCASSDRGENYGYTFGSGTRLTVV.

The CDR3 protein is CASSVSRNGGNEQFF. For the CDR3, the DNA is TGTGCCAGCAGTGTGTCGCGGAACGGGGGCAATGAGCAGTTCTTC. This chain uses TRBV6-4 with TRBJ2-1, with TRBD2 as a possible D gene (6 bases). The V gene lost 4 bases and the J gene lost 6 bases, with 16 bases spanning the gap. CDR3 size: 15 residues. Germline V gene lookup returns CDR1 MRHNA and CDR2 SNTAGT.